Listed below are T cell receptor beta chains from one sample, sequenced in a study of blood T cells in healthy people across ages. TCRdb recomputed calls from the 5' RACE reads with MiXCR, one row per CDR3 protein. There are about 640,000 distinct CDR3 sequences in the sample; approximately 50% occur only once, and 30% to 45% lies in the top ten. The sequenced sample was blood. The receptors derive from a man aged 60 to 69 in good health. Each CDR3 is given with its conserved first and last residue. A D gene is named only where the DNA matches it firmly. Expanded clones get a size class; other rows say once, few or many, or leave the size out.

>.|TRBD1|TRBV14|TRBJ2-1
TGTGCCAGCAGCCACCACCGGGACAGGGGAAGGAATGAGCAGTTCTTC
CASSHHRDRGRNEQFF
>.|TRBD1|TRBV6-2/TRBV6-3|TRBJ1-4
TGTGCCAGCAGGGACGCACCGGGACAGAAAGAAAGACTGTTTTTT
CASRDAPGQKERLFF
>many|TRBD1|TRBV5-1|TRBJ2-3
TGCGCCAGCAGCCCAACTATGACAGGGCTGGATACGCAGTATTTT
CASSPTMTGLDTQYF
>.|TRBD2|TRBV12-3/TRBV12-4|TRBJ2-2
TGTGCCAGCAGTTTATCCCTAGCGGGGGGACTTAAGGCCGGGGAGCTGTTTTTT
CASSLSLAGGLKAGELFF
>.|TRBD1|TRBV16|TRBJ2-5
TGTGCCAGCAGCCTTACGGCCACAGGGGTTATCCAAGAGACCCAGTACTTC
CASSLTATGVIQETQYF
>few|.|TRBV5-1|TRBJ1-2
TGCGCCAGCAGCTTCGACAGGACTGGCTACACCTTC
CASSFDRTGYTF
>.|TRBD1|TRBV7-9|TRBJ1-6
TGTGCCAGCAGCCCGCGGCGGGGACAGGGGGATGAAACCTATAATTCACCCCTCCACTTT
CASSPRRGQGDETYNSPLHF
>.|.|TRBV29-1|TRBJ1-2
TGCAGCGTTTCCCAGGGTGCTGGCTACACCTTC
CSVSQGAGYTF
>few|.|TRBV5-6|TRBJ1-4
TGTGCCAGCAGCTTGGGGGGGGCGTCTGAAAAACTGTTTTTT
CASSLGGASEKLFF
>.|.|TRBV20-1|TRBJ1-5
TGCAGTGCTAGAGGGGGATGGGATCAGCCCCAGCATTTT
CSARGGWDQPQHF
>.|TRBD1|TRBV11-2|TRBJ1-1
TGTGCCAGCAGCCTCGGACAGGGAAGAGCTTTCTTT
CASSLGQGRAFF
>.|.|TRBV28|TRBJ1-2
TGTGCCAGCAGTGGGCCCCTCTTCTATGGCTACACCTTC
CASSGPLFYGYTF
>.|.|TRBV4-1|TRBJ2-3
TGCGCCAGCAGTTTTGACAGATCCACAGATACGCAGTATTTT
CASSFDRSTDTQYF
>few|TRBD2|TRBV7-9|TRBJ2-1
TGTGCCAGCACCTTCAGGACTAGCGGGGGCAATGAGCAGTTCTTC
CASTFRTSGGNEQFF
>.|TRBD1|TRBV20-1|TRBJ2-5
TGCAGTGCTTCACGACCGGGACAGGGGAATAGGGAGCAGTACTTC
CSASRPGQGNREQYF
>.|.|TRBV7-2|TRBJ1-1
TGTGCCAGCAGCACACAAAGGGGCACTGAAGCTTTCTTT
CASSTQRGTEAFF
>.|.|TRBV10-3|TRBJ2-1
TGTGCCATCAGCGTTGCTTCCACAGGGATCAATGAGCAGTTCTTC
CAISVASTGINEQFF
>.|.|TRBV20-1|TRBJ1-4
TGCAGTGCTACATTAGGAGGGGCTAATGAAAAACTGTTTTTT
CSATLGGANEKLFF
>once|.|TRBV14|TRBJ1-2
TGTGCCAGCAGCCAAGGGTCGGCAGGGGTTATCTATGGCTACACCTTC
CASSQGSAGVIYGYTF
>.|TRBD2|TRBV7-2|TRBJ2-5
TGTGCCAGCAGCCCCGGCGGGAGACAAGAGACCCAGTACTTC
CASSPGGRQETQYF
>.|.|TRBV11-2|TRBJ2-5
TGTGCCAGCAGCTTAGTGCAGCGACAAGAGACCCAGTACTTC
CASSLVQRQETQYF
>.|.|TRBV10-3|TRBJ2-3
TGTGCCATCAGTGACGGATTAAGGGCAGATACGCAGTATTTT
CAISDGLRADTQYF
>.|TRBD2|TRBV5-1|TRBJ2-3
TGCGCCAGCAGCCCGGGGACTAGCGCTAGCACAGATACGCAGTATTTT
CASSPGTSASTDTQYF
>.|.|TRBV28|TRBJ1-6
TGTGCCAGCAGCCGGGACGGACGGCGCTTGGGTTCACCCCTCCACTTT
CASSRDGRRLGSPLHF
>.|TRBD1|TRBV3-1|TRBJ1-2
TGTGCCAGCAGCCAACAGACAGGGACCTATGGCTACACCTTC
CASSQQTGTYGYTF
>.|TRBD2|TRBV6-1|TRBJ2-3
TGTGCCAGCAGTCCCTCCGGCGGGGGTGCCACAGATACGCAGTATTTT
CASSPSGGGATDTQYF
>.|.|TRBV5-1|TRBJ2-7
TGCGCCAGCAGGGTAGACGAGCAGTACTTC
CASRVDEQYF
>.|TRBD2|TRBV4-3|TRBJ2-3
TGCGCCCGCAGCCAAGATAGCCCGGCGGGGGGTACAGATACGCAGTATTTT
CARSQDSPAGGTDTQYF
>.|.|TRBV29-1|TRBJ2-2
TGCAGCGTTAAGGACATTACCGGGGAGCTGTTTTTT
CSVKDITGELFF